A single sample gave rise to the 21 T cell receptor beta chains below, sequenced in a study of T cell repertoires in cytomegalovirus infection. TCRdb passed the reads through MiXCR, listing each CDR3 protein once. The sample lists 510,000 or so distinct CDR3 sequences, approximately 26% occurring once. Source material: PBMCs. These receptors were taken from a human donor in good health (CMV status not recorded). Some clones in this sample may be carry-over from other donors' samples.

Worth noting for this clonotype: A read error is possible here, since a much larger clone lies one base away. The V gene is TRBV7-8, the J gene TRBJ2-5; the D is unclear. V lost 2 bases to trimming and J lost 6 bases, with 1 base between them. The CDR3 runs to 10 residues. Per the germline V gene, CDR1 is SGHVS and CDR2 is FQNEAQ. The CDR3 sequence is CASSLQTQYF. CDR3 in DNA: TGTGCCAGCAGCTTACAGACCCAGTACTTC.

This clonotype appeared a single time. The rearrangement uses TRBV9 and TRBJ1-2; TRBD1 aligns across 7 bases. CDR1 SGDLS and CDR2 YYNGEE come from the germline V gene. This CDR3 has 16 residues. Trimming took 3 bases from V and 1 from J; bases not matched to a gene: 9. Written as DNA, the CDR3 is TGTGCCAGCAGCGCGGACAGGAGGGGGGTTAACTATGGCTACACCTTC. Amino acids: CASSADRRGVNYGYTF. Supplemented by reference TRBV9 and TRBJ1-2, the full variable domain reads DSGVTQTPKHLITATGQRVTLRCSPRSGDLSVYWYQQSLDQGLQFLIQYYNGEERAKGNILERFSAQQFPDLHSELNLSSLELGDSALYFCASSADRRGVNYGYTFGSGTRLTVV.

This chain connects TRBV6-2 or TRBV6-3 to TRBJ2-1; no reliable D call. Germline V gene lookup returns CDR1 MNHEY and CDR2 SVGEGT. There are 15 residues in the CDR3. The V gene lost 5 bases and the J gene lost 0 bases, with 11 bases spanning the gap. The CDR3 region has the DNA TGTGCCAGCAGTGTGACTTCTAGCTCCTACAATGAGCAGTTCTTC. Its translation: CASSVTSSSYNEQFF.

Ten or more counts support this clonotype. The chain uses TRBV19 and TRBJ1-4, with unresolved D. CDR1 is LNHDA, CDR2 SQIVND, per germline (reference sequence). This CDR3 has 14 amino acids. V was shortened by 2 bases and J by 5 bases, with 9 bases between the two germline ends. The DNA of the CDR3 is TGTGCCAGTAGTATACAAGGACCAAATGAAAAACTGTTTTTT. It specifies CASSIQGPNEKLFF.

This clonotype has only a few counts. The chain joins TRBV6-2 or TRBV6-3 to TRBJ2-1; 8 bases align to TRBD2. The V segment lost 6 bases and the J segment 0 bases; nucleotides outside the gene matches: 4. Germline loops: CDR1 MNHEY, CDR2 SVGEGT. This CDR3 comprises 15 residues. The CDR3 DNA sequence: TGTGCCAGCAGAAAAAGCGGGAGCTCCTACAATGAGCAGTTCTTC. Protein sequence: CASRKSGSSYNEQFF.

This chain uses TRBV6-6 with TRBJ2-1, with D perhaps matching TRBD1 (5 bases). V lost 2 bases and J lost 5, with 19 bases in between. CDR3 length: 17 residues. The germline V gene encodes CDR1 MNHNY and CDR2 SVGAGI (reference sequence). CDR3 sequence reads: CASSYLPTAIIHNEQFF. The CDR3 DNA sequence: TGTGCCAGCAGTTACCTACCGACAGCTATAATCCACAATGAGCAGTTCTTC.

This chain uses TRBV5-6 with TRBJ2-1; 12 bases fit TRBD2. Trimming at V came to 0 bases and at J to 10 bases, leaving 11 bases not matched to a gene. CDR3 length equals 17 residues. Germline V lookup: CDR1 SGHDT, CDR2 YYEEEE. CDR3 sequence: CASSLGLAGGSGWEQFF. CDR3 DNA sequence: TGTGCCAGCAGCTTGGGGCTAGCGGGAGGGAGCGGATGGGAGCAGTTCTTC.

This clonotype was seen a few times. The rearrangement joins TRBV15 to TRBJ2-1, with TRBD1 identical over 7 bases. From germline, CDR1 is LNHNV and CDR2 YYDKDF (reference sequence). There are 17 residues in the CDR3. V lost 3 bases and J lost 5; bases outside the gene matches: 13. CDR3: CATSRELTGLGNNEQFF. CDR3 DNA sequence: TGTGCCACCAGCAGGGAGCTGACAGGGTTGGGAAACAATGAGCAGTTCTTC.

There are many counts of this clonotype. The CDR3 nucleotides read TGTGCCAGCAGCCCGCGACTAAACACCGGGGAGCTGTTTTTT. Protein: CASSPRLNTGELFF. The chain couples TRBV7-8 to TRBJ2-2; D perhaps matches TRBD2 (5 bases). CDR3 length equals 14 residues. Germline V gives CDR1 SGHVS, CDR2 FQNEAQ. V dropped 5 bases and J dropped 2 bases, with 9 bases sitting between them.

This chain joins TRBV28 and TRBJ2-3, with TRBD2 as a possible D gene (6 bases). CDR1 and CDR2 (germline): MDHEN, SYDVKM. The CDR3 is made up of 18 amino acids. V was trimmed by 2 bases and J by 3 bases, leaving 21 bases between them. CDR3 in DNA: TGTGCCAGCAGTTTACTTTTAACCCCCGGGAGTAGGACAGATACGCAGTATTTT. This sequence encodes CASSLLLTPGSRTDTQYF.

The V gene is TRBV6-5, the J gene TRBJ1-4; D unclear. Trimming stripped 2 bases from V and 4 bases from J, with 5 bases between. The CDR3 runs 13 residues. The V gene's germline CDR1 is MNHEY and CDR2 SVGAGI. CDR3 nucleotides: TGTGCCAGCAGTTACACAGATAATGAAAAACTGTTTTTT. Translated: CASSYTDNEKLFF.

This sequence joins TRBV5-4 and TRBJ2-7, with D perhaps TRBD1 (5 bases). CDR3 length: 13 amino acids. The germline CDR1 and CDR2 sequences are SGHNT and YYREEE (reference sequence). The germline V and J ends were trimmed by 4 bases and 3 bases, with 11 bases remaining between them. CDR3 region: CASSLDSYYEQYV. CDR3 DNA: TGTGCCAGCAGCCTCGACAGCTACTACGAGCAGTACGTC.

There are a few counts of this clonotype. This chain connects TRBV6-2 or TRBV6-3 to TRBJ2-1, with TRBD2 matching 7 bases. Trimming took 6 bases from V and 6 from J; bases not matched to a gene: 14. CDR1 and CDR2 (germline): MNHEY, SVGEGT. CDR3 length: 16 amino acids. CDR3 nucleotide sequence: TGTGCCAGCAGCCATAACGACTTAGCGGGTACCAATGAGCAGTTCTTC. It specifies CASSHNDLAGTNEQFF.

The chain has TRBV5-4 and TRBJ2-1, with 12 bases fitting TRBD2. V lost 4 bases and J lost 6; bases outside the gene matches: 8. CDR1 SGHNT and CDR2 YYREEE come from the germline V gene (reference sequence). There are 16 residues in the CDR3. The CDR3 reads CASSGGLAGKFNEQFF. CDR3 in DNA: TGTGCCAGCAGCGGCGGACTAGCGGGGAAGTTCAATGAGCAGTTCTTC.

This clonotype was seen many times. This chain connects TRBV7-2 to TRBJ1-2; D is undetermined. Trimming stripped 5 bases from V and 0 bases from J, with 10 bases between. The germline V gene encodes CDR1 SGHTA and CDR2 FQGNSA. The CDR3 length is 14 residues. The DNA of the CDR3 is TGTGCCAGCAGCATAGGGCCCGCTAACTATGGCTACACCTTC. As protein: CASSIGPANYGYTF.

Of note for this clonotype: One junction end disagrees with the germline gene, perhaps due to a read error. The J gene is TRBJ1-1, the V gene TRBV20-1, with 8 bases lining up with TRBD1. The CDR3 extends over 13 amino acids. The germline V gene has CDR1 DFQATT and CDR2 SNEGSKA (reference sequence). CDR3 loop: CSAKQGEVTEASF. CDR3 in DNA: TGCAGTGCTAAACAGGGGGAGGTTACTGAAGCTTCCTTT.

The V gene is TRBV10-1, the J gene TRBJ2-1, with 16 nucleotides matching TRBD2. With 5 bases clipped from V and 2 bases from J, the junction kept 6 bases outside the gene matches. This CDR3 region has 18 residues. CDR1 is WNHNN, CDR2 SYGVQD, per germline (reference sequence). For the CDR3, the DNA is TGCGCCAGCAGTCGATCGGGACTAGCGGGAGGGCCCTACAATGAGCAGTTCTTC. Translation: CASSRSGLAGGPYNEQFF.

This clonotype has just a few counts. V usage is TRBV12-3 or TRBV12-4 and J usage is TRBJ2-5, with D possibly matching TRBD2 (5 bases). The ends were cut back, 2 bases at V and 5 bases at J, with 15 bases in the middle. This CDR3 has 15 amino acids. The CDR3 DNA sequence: TGTGCCAGCAGTTTAAACCCCTCGGGCGGGGAGACCCAGTACTTC. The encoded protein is CASSLNPSGGETQYF.

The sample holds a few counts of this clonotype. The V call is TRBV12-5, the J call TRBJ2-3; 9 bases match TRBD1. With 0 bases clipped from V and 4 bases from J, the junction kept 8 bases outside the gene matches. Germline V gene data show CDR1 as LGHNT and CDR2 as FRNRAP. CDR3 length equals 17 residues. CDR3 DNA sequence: TGTGCTAGTGGTTTGGTACTTCAGGACAGGGGCCCAGATACGCAGTATTTT. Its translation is CASGLVLQDRGPDTQYF.

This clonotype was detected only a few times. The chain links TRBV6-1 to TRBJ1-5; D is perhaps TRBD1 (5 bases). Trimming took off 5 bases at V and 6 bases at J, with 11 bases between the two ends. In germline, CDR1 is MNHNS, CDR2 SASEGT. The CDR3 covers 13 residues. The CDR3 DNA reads TGTGCCAGCAGTATCGGGGCAGGTCAGCCCCAGCATTTT. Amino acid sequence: CASSIGAGQPQHF.

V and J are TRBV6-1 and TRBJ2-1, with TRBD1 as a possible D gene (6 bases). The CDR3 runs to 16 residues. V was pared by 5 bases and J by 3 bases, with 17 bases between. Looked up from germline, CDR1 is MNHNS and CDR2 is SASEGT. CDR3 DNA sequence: TGTGCCAGCAGTTCTATAAGGGGGTTCGACTACAATGAGCAGTTCTTC. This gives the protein CASSSIRGFDYNEQFF.